This is a list of T cell receptor beta chains from one sample in a study of T cell responses to AZD1222 COVID-19 vaccine. Measured with immunoSEQ multiplex PCR; TCRdb has only the in-frame clones, and not every one. This table has 90,000 to 150,000 clones, roughly 87% appearing once. The input for sequencing was peripheral blood, taken on day 0 of AZD1222 vaccination. These receptors were collected from an adult in good health. Each CDR3 is given with its conserved first and last residue. A D gene is named only where the DNA matches it firmly. Size values are once, few and many counts, or a class for expanded clones, and some rows have none.

V: TRBV6-1
D: NA
J: TRBJ1-1
size: once
DNA: TGTGCCAGCAGTGAATTTTGGAACACTGAAGCTTTCTTT
CDR3: CASSEFWNTEAFF

V: TRBV7-9
D: NA
J: TRBJ1-2
size: NA
DNA: TGTGCCAGCAGCTTAACCCAGGGGTCCTATGGCTACACCTTC
CDR3: CASSLTQGSYGYTF

V: TRBV5-1
D: NA
J: TRBJ2-7
size: NA
DNA: TGCGCCAGCAGCAGGACTGGCAGGGTAAGCTACGAGCAGTACTTC
CDR3: CASSRTGRVSYEQYF

V: TRBV28
D: TRBD1
J: TRBJ2-7
size: NA
DNA: TGCAGACCGGGACAGGGGGCCCACGAGCAGTACTTC
CDR3: CRPGQGAHEQYF

V: TRBV7-9
D: TRBD2
J: TRBJ2-3
size: NA
DNA: TGTGCCAGCAGCTTAAGAGGAACTAGCGGGAGGACAGATACGCAGTATTTT
CDR3: CASSLRGTSGRTDTQYF

V: TRBV15
D: NA
J: TRBJ1-4
size: NA
DNA: TGTGCCACCAGCGATGGCTCATTTCGGGGTAGATTAGAAAAACTGTTTTTT
CDR3: CATSDGSFRGRLEKLFF

V: TRBV6-5
D: TRBD1
J: TRBJ1-3
size: NA
DNA: TGTGCCAGCAGGGACAGGGGGCCCGGAAACACCATATATTTT
CDR3: CASRDRGPGNTIYF

V: TRBV27
D: NA
J: TRBJ1-1
size: NA
DNA: TGTGCCAGCAGTTTAGGGGGGGCAGGGATGTACCGCATGAACACTGAAGCTTTCTTT
CDR3: CASSLGGAGMYRMNTEAFF

V: TRBV12-3/TRBV12-4
D: NA
J: TRBJ1-5
size: once
DNA: TGTGCCAGCAGTCTTCAAGCGGGCCAGCCCCAGCATTTT
CDR3: CASSLQAGQPQHF

V: TRBV7-2
D: TRBD1
J: TRBJ2-7
size: NA
DNA: TGTGCCAGCAGCTATCGACAGGGGATCATGTACGAGCAGTACTTC
CDR3: CASSYRQGIMYEQYF

V: TRBV11-1
D: NA
J: TRBJ2-5
size: NA
DNA: TGTGCCAGCAGCTTGGACATGGCAGAGACCCAGTACTTC
CDR3: CASSLDMAETQYF

V: TRBV5-6
D: NA
J: TRBJ1-4
size: NA
DNA: TGTGCCAGCAGAGTGAGAGGGGCTCGTGGTGAAAAACTGTTTTTT
CDR3: CASRVRGARGEKLFF

V: TRBV27
D: TRBD1
J: TRBJ1-5
size: once
DNA: TGTGCCAGCAGTTTGACAGGGATCGGGAATCAGCCCCAGCATTTT
CDR3: CASSLTGIGNQPQHF

V: TRBV6-1
D: NA
J: TRBJ2-1
size: NA
DNA: TGTGCCAGCAGTGAAGAGAAGGGGCTTGGACATGAGCAGTTCTTC
CDR3: CASSEEKGLGHEQFF

V: TRBV5-8
D: TRBD2
J: TRBJ2-7
size: NA
DNA: TGTGCCAGCAGCCCCCTTAGCGGGAGTCGCGAGCAGTACTTC
CDR3: CASSPLSGSREQYF

V: TRBV4-1
D: TRBD2
J: TRBJ2-1
size: NA
DNA: TGCGCCAGCAGCCAAGATATAGGCGGGAGAAGGGTGTATGAGCAGTTCTTC
CDR3: CASSQDIGGRRVYEQFF

V: TRBV5-1
D: NA
J: TRBJ2-2
size: NA
DNA: TGCGCCAGCAGCACCGGCCGGACCGGGGAGCTGTTTTTT
CDR3: CASSTGRTGELFF

V: TRBV7-9
D: NA
J: TRBJ2-7
size: NA
DNA: TGTGCCAGCAGCCCCTCCTTCGGGGAGCAGTACTTC
CDR3: CASSPSFGEQYF

V: TRBV5-8
D: NA
J: TRBJ1-1
size: few
DNA: TGTGCCAGCAGCTCCCAAGCCATACTTAACACTGAAGCTTTCTTT
CDR3: CASSSQAILNTEAFF

V: TRBV6-5
D: TRBD1
J: TRBJ2-5
size: NA
DNA: TGTGCCAGCAGTAAAAAGGACAGGGGGAAAGAGACCCAGTACTTC
CDR3: CASSKKDRGKETQYF

V: TRBV27
D: NA
J: TRBJ2-7
size: NA
DNA: TGTGCCAGCGTGTCGGGCCTGACCTACGAGCAGTACTTC
CDR3: CASVSGLTYEQYF

V: TRBV11-2
D: NA
J: TRBJ2-7
size: NA
DNA: TGTGCCAGCAGCTCCGCGGTAGGCCGGACCTACGAGCAGTACTTC
CDR3: CASSSAVGRTYEQYF

V: TRBV4-1
D: NA
J: TRBJ1-3
size: once
DNA: TGCGCCAGCAGCCAAGGGCCGACGAGCTCTGGAAACACCATATATTTT
CDR3: CASSQGPTSSGNTIYF

V: TRBV5-1
D: NA
J: TRBJ1-1
size: NA
DNA: TGCGCCAGCAGCTCCGGTTGGGGGAACACTGAAGCTTTCTTT
CDR3: CASSSGWGNTEAFF